Listed below are T cell receptor beta chains from one sample, sequenced in a study of shared clonotypes between healthy human individuals. TCRdb's table, derived via immunoSEQ multiplex PCR, lists solely in-frame clones and lacks some. The sample includes about 2 million clones, over 85% of them seen just once. Sequenced: naive CD4+ T cells sorted from blood. These receptors were obtained from a man younger than 35 in good health. CDR3s include the opening cysteine and the closing phenylalanine or tryptophan. The D gene is left open where the match is weak.

V	D	J	CDR3
TRBV5-1	TRBD1	TRBJ2-2	CATSLTGSNTGELFF
TRBV5-1	NA	TRBJ2-3	CASSARQSKSTDTQYF
TRBV19	TRBD1	TRBJ2-7	CARRRTGGSYEQYF
TRBV6-5	NA	TRBJ1-2	CASSYSLSHGYTF
TRBV2	TRBD1	TRBJ1-6	CASHGTGYNSPLHF
TRBV11-2	NA	TRBJ1-5	CASSPVANWRNQPQHF
TRBV9	NA	TRBJ2-7	CASSATTGQYEQYF
TRBV9	NA	TRBJ2-7	CASSSAGSSEQYF
TRBV7-9	NA	TRBJ2-3	CATLTGDTQYF
TRBV25-1	NA	TRBJ1-2	CASASPGVYGYTF
TRBV7-9	NA	TRBJ1-3	CASSLLGSGNTIYF
TRBV11-2	NA	TRBJ1-5	CASSLGFNQPQHF
TRBV5-4	NA	TRBJ2-6	CASSLPTGILPSGANVLTF
TRBV4-1	NA	TRBJ2-5	CASSQGTTKETQYF
TRBV5-4	TRBD1	TRBJ2-7	CASRPGTGVEQYF
TRBV11-2	TRBD2	TRBJ2-1	CASSSSGVSYNEQFF
TRBV27	NA	TRBJ1-5	CANGGTVSNQPQHF
TRBV2	TRBD1	TRBJ2-5	CASSAGTGYQETQYF
TRBV19	NA	TRBJ2-7	CASSITPGPGADTYEQYF
TRBV6-4	TRBD2	TRBJ2-3	CASSDPETSGRTRDTQYF
TRBV6-1	TRBD1	TRBJ2-7	CASRPTGVGYEQYF
TRBV10-1	NA	TRBJ2-7	CASSSDRREYEQYF
TRBV2	NA	TRBJ1-2	CASSEFLGIFSNYGYTF
TRBV7-2	NA	TRBJ2-3	CASSLWGFGVADTQYF
TRBV5-1	NA	TRBJ2-7	CASSSSPGPIYEQYF
TRBV12-5	NA	TRBJ2-5	CASVSPWVGSEPQETQYF
TRBV5-1	TRBD1	TRBJ1-6	CASSQTTGTGVNSPLHF
TRBV7-7	NA	TRBJ2-7	CASSLRTVSEQYF
TRBV5-1	TRBD2	TRBJ2-3	CASSPPLASSTDTQYF
TRBV30	NA	TRBJ2-7	CAWSADSEQYF
TRBV6-1	TRBD1	TRBJ1-2	CASSGQGGHGYTF
TRBV18	TRBD1	TRBJ2-7	CASSPTGGPTYEQYF
TRBV6-1	TRBD1	TRBJ1-5	CAIDRGLNQPQHF
TRBV11-3	NA	TRBJ1-1	CASIGWSNTEAFF
TRBV28	TRBD1	TRBJ1-4	CASRVAGGEKLFF
TRBV30	NA	TRBJ2-7	CAWSAYSYEQYF
TRBV12-2	NA	TRBJ2-7	CASRYGTGNGYEQYF
TRBV5-1	NA	TRBJ2-5	CASSLAGREETQYF
TRBV6-6	TRBD1	TRBJ2-3	CASSYRDRGLTDTQYF
TRBV18	TRBD2	TRBJ2-3	CASSPTGGAGTDTQYF
TRBV19	NA	TRBJ1-1	CASSGWTEAFF
TRBV19	NA	TRBJ1-6	CASSVQGSPLHF
TRBV7-9	NA	TRBJ2-7	CASSQYSQVQEQYF
TRBV4-1	NA	TRBJ2-7	CASSQDIPEPYEQYF
TRBV10-1	NA	TRBJ1-3	CASSEGRSSGNTIYF
TRBV6-5	NA	TRBJ1-3	CASSYSLAFPGNTIYF
TRBV28	NA	TRBJ2-2	CASYSAGELFF
TRBV6-4	NA	TRBJ1-6	CASSEIRNSPLHF
TRBV7-2	NA	TRBJ2-3	CASSFRGGTDTQYF
TRBV2	NA	TRBJ1-4	CATAGQLNEKLFF
TRBV7-8	NA	TRBJ1-5	CASSRSVGQNQPQHF
TRBV28	NA	TRBJ1-1	CASSPPAVMNTEAFF
TRBV7-2	NA	TRBJ2-5	CASSSARGLSETQYF
TRBV6-1	NA	TRBJ2-2	CASSEFQLLLAGELFF
TRBV6-4	NA	TRBJ1-5	CASRRVYKHF